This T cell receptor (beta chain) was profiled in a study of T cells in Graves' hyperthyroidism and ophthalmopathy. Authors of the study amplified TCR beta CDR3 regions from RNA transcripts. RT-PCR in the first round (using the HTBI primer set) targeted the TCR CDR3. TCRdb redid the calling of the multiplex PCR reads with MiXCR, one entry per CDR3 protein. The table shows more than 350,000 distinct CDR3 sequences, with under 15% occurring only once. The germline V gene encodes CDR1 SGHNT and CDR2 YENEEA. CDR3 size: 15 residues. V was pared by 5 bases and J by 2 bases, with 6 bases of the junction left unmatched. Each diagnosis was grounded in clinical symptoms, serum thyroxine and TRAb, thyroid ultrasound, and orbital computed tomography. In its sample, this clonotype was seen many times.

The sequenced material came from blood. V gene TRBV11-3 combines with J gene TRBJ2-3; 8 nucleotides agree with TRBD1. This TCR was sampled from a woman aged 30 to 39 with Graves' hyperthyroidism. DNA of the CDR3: TGTGCCAGCAGCCGAGGACAGGGTTCCACAGATACGCAGTATTTT. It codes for CASSRGQGSTDTQYF. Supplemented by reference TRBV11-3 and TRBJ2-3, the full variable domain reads EAGVVQSPRYKIIEKKQPVAFWCNPISGHNTLYWYLQNLGQGPELLIRYENEEAVDDSQLPKDRFSAERLKGVDSTLKIQPAELGDSAVYLCASSRGQGSTDTQYFGPGTRLTVL.